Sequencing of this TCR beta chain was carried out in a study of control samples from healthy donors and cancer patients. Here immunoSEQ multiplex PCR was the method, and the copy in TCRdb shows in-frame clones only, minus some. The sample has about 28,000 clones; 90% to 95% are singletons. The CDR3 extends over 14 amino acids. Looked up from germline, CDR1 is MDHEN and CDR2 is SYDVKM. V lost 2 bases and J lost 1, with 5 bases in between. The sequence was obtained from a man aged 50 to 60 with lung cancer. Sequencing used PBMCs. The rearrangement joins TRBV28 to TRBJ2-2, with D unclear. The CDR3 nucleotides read TGTGCCAGCAGTTTAGGCGGGAACACCGGGGAGCTGTTTTTT. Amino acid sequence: CASSLGGNTGELFF. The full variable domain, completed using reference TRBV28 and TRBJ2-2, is DVKVTQSSRYLVKRTGEKVFLECVQDMDHENMFWYRQDPGLGLRLIYFSYDVKMKEKGDIPEGYSVSREKKERFSLILESASTNQTSMYLCASSLGGNTGELFFGEGSRLTVL.